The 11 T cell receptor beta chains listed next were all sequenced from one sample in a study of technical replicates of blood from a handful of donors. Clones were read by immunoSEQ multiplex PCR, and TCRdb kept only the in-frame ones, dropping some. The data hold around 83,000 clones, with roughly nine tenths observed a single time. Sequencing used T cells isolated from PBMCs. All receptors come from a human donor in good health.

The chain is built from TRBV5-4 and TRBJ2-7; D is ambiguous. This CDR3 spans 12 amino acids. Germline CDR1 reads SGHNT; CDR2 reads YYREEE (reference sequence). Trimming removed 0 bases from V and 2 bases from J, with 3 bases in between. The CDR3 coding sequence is TGTGCCAGCAGCTTGGGAGCCTACGAGCAGTACTTC. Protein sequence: CASSLGAYEQYF.

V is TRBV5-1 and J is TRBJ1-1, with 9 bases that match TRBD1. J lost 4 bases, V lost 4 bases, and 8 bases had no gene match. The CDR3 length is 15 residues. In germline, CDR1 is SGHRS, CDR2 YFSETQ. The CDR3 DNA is TGCGCCAGCAGCCCCGGGACAGGGATGGGCACTGAAGCTTTCTTT. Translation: CASSPGTGMGTEAFF.

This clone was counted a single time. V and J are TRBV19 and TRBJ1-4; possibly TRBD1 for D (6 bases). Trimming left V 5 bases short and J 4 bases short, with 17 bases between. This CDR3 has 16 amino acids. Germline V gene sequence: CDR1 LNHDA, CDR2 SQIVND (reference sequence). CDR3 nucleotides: TGTGCCAGTAGTCGGCTTACGCAGGGGTATAATGAAAAACTGTTTTTT. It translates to CASSRLTQGYNEKLFF.

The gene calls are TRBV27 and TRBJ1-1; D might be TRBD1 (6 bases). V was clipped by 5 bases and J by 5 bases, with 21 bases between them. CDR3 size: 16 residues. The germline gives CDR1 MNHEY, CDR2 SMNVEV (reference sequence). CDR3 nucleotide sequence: TGTGCCAGCAGTCTCCACTCCTCCGGGACAAATACTGAAGCTTTCTTT. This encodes CASSLHSSGTNTEAFF.

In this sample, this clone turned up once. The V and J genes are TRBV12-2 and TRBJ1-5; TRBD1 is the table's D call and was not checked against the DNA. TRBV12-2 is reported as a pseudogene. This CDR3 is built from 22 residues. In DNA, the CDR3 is TGTGCAAGTCGCTTCTTCTTACCTTATGGACAGGACAGGGGGGTAGAGAATCAGCCCCAGCATTTT. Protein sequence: CASRFFLPYGQDRGVENQPQHF.

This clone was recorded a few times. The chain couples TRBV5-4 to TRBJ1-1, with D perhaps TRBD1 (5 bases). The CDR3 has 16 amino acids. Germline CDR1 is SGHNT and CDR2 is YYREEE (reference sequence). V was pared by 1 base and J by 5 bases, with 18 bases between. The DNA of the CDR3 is TGTGCCAGCAGCTTGTCGGTGGGGACTGTATGGACTGAAGCTTTCTTT. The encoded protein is CASSLSVGTVWTEAFF. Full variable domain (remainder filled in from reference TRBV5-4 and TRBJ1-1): ETGVTQSPTHLIKTRGQQVTLRCSSQSGHNTVSWYQQALGQGPQFIFQYYREEENGRGNFPPRFSGLQFPNYSSELNVNALELDDSALYLCASSLSVGTVWTEAFFGQGTRLTVV.

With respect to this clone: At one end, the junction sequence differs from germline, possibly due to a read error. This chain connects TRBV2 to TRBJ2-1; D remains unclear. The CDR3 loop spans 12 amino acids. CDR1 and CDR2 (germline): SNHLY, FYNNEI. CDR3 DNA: TGTGCCAGCAGTCCCTCCCACAATGAGCAGTTCTTC. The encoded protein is CASSPSHNEQFF.

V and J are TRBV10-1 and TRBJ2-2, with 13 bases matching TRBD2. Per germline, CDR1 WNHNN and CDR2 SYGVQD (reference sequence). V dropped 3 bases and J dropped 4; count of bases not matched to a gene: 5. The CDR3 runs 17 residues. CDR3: CASSDQGLAGFTGELFF. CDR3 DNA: TGCGCCAGCAGTGACCAGGGACTAGCGGGATTCACCGGGGAGCTGTTTTTT.

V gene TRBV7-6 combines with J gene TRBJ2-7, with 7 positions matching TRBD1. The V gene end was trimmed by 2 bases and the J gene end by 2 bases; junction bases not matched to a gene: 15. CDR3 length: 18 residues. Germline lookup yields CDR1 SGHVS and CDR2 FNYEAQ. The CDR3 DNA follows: TGTGCCAGCAGCTTACCCATCAGAGTACAGGGGTTAACCTACGAGCAGTACTTC. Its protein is CASSLPIRVQGLTYEQYF.

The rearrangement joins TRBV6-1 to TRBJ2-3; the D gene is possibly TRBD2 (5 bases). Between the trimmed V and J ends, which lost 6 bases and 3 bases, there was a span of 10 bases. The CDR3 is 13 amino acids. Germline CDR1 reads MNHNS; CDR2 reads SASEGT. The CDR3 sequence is CASREEVTDTQYF. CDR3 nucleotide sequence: TGTGCCAGCAGGGAGGAGGTGACAGATACGCAGTATTTT.

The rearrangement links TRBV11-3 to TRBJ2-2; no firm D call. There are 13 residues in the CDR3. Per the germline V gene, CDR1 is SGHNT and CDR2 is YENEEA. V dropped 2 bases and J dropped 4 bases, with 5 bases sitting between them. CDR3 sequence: CASSLPGTGELFF. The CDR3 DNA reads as TGTGCCAGCAGCTTACCGGGCACCGGGGAGCTGTTTTTT. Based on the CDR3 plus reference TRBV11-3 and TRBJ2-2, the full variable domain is EAGVVQSPRYKIIEKKQPVAFWCNPISGHNTLYWYLQNLGQGPELLIRYENEEAVDDSQLPKDRFSAERLKGVDSTLKIQPAELGDSAVYLCASSLPGTGELFFGEGSRLTVL.